This T cell receptor (beta chain) was recovered during a study of memory CD4+ T cells and cytomegalovirus serostatus. Study-wide context: This sample comes from healthy Belgian adults, several CMV seropositive, approximately 22 seronegative.

Per the original methods: Out-of-frame sequences were removed, leaving 2 million to 2.5 million distinct TCRbeta sequences. The table came from immunoSEQ multiplex PCR; TCRdb's copy has only in-frame clones and leaves some out. D and trimming were read from the DNA, whereas the V and J calls and clone size are those reported in that table. The table records about 64,000 clones, 77% of them present only once. Germline V lookup: CDR1 MNHNS, CDR2 SASEGT. V lost 3 bases, J lost 7 bases, and 18 bases lay in between. This CDR3 region has 15 residues. Whole-study findings and limits: Suggested: most of the CMV-linked TCR signature lies in CD4+ memory cells.

Concerning this clone: Its matching antigen is unknown.

The sort gate was single viable CD3+CD4+CD8-CD45RO+ cells for memory CD4+ T cells. Serum IgG to CMV pp150, pp28, p38 and p52 defined serostatus. The origin of this receptor is an adult in good health and CMV-seronegative. J is TRBJ1-2 and V is TRBV6-1, with a tentative D call TRBD1 (6 bases). The sample comprised memory CD4+ T cells from blood. The CDR3 nucleotides read TGTGCCAGCAGTGAGATGACAGGAGGTTTAGGTGGCTACACCTTC. Its protein product is CASSEMTGGLGGYTF.